Following are 30 T cell receptor beta chains from one sample sequenced in a study of cytomegalovirus exposure and HLA in healthy donors. The PCR contained 60 Vbeta and 13 Jbeta primers. Clones were sequenced by immunoSEQ multiplex PCR, and TCRdb holds only the in-frame ones, with some missing. The sample consists of about 240,000 clones, around 78% of them appearing once. Sequenced material: PBMCs. These receptors were obtained from a boy between 10 and 17 years old in good health and CMV-seronegative.

As DNA, the CDR3 is TGTGCCAGCAGCTCCGGGACAGGGGACACCGGGGAGCTGTTTTTT. Residues: CASSSGTGDTGELFF. The rearrangement joins TRBV7-8 to TRBJ2-2, with 10 bases aligning to TRBD1. The CDR3 spans 15 residues. Trimming removed 4 bases from V and 3 bases from J; junction bases left unmatched: 2. Germline V lookup: CDR1 SGHVS, CDR2 FQNEAQ.

The chain combines TRBV9 with TRBJ1-2; D remains ambiguous. The germline V gene has CDR1 SGDLS and CDR2 YYNGEE. V lost 0 bases to trimming and J lost 6 bases, with 9 bases between them. The CDR3 has 13 amino acids. The CDR3 loop reads CASSVVSSDGYTF. The CDR3 DNA reads as TGTGCCAGCAGCGTAGTATCGAGCGATGGCTACACCTTC.

A remark on this clone: The junction does not match germline at one end; this may be a read error. The rearrangement links TRBV6-1 to TRBJ2-3, with D hard to call. The germline gives CDR1 MNHNS, CDR2 SASEGT. The CDR3 has 15 residues. As DNA, the CDR3 is TGTGCCAGCAGCGAAGGTGCACCCTACGCCCAAGCGCAGTATTTT. This encodes CASSEGAPYAQAQYF.

The V and J genes are TRBV5-1 and TRBJ2-5; D is undetermined. V dropped 2 bases and J dropped 1 base, with 12 bases sitting between them. Germline CDR1 SGHRS, CDR2 YFSETQ. CDR3 length: 15 amino acids. The CDR3: CASSFSPDPQETQYF. The DNA for the CDR3 is TGCGCCAGCAGCTTTAGCCCAGACCCCCAAGAGACCCAGTACTTC. The full variable domain, in which reference TRBV5-1 and TRBJ2-5 provide the parts outside the CDR3, is KAGVTQTPRYLIKTRGQQVTLSCSPISGHRSVSWYQQTPGQGLQFLFEYFSETQRNKGNFPGRFSGRQFSNSRSEMNVSTLELGDSALYLCASSFSPDPQETQYFGPGTRLLVL.

This clone was detected a few times. The rearrangement joins TRBV6-6 to TRBJ1-3, with TRBD1 matching 7 bases. The CDR3 length is 15 residues. The germline gives CDR1 MNHNY, CDR2 SVGAGI (reference sequence). The J segment lost 9 bases and the V segment lost 6 bases, leaving 14 bases of the junction unmatched. The CDR3 DNA sequence: TGTGCCAGCAGGTCCAGGGGGGTCCCTGGGGCCACCATATATTTT. Translating it yields CASRSRGVPGATIYF.

The chain combines TRBV7-9 with TRBJ2-3, with 14 bases aligning to TRBD2. The germline gives CDR1 SEHNR, CDR2 FQNEAQ (reference sequence). This CDR3 has 15 amino acids. V was clipped by 4 bases and J by 6 bases; unmatched bases: 3. This CDR3 is CASSWTSGRFDTQYF. DNA for the CDR3: TGTGCCAGCAGCTGGACTAGCGGGAGGTTCGATACGCAGTATTTT.

The chain combines TRBV14 with TRBJ1-2, with D possibly matching TRBD1 (6 bases). Germline CDR1 reads SGHDN; CDR2 reads FVKESK. The V end was cut by 0 bases, the J end by 5 bases, with 16 bases between. The CDR3 has 16 residues. The CDR3, as DNA: TGTGCCAGCAGCCAAGAGGGACAAACGTATTTTTATGGCTACACCTTC. This sequence encodes CASSQEGQTYFYGYTF.

The chain joins TRBV5-4 to TRBJ1-2, with TRBD1 matching over 9 bases. The germline CDR1 and CDR2 sequences are SGHNT and YYREEE (reference sequence). V lost 0 bases, J lost 2 bases, and 5 bases stayed unmatched. CDR3 length: 16 residues. The CDR3 region is CASSLGTGASNYGYTF. The DNA of the CDR3 is TGTGCCAGCAGCTTGGGGACAGGGGCTTCCAACTATGGCTACACCTTC.

This clone was recorded once. The V call is TRBV6-6, the J call TRBJ2-6, with no clear D. The V end lost 6 bases, the J end lost 4 bases, and 10 bases lay between the germline ends. The CDR3 runs to 14 residues. Germline lookup yields CDR1 MNHNY and CDR2 SVGAGI (reference sequence). The CDR3 here is CASSRRSGANVLTF. DNA of the CDR3: TGTGCCAGCAGCCGTAGATCGGGGGCCAACGTCCTGACTTTC.

This chain uses TRBV2 with TRBJ1-1; possible D gene TRBD1, 5 bases. The CDR3 is 14 residues long. From germline, CDR1 is SNHLY and CDR2 FYNNEI. Between the trimmed V and J ends, which lost 2 bases and 7 bases, there was a span of 14 bases. CDR3 loop: CASSEMQGYVEAFF. Here the CDR3 DNA reads TGTGCCAGCAGTGAAATGCAGGGATACGTTGAAGCTTTCTTT.

The rearrangement joins TRBV7-9 to TRBJ1-2, with a weak D call TRBD1 (5 bases). The germline V gene encodes CDR1 SEHNR and CDR2 FQNEAQ (reference sequence). Trimming stripped 11 bases from V and 3 bases from J, with 16 bases between. The CDR3 extends over 13 amino acids. CDR3 in amino acids: CALYPGSDYGYTF. In DNA form, the CDR3 reads TGTGCCCTTTACCCAGGGTCTGACTATGGCTACACCTTC.

The chain has TRBV11-2 and TRBJ2-1; 8 bases are shared with TRBD1. This CDR3 has 14 amino acids. V shed 1 base, J shed 10 bases, and the junction held 6 bases outside the gene matches. Germline values: CDR1 SGHAT, CDR2 FQNNGV. CDR3 amino acids: CASSLAPDRGEQFF. In DNA, the CDR3 is TGTGCCAGCAGCTTAGCCCCCGACAGGGGCGAGCAGTTCTTC.

This sequence joins TRBV19 and TRBJ2-7, with 9 bases identical to TRBD1. V trimming: 5 bases; J trimming: 1 base; junction bases outside the gene matches: 3. This CDR3 has 14 residues. Germline loops: CDR1 LNHDA, CDR2 SQIVND (reference sequence). The CDR3 reads CASSPGTGSYEQYF. In nucleotides, the CDR3 is TGTGCCAGTAGTCCGGGGACAGGGTCCTACGAGCAGTACTTC.

This clone appeared a few times. This chain joins TRBV2 and TRBJ2-7, with TRBD1 as a possible D gene (5 bases). The CDR3 is 15 amino acids. Germline loops: CDR1 SNHLY, CDR2 FYNNEI. The ends were cut back, 3 bases at V and 1 base at J, with 13 bases in the middle. The DNA of the CDR3 is TGTGCCAGCAGTGAGGTGGACAACCCGTCCTACGAGCAGTACTTC. Translating gives CASSEVDNPSYEQYF.

The V call is TRBV5-4, the J call TRBJ2-1; D may be TRBD1 (5 bases). The germline CDR1 and CDR2 sequences are SGHNT and YYREEE (reference sequence). The CDR3 has 17 amino acids. V was cut by 1 base and J by 5 bases, with 19 bases left in between. The CDR3 sequence is CASSLPLIRESDNEQFF. The CDR3 DNA follows: TGTGCCAGCAGCTTGCCCCTAATCAGGGAAAGTGACAATGAGCAGTTCTTC.

On this clone: The same CDR3 is also encoded by other DNA sequences in this sample. The chain employs TRBV30 and TRBJ1-5; D gene uncertain. CDR1 is GTSNPN, CDR2 SVGIG, per germline (reference sequence). CDR3 size: 13 residues. V shed 0 bases and J shed 4 bases, with 7 bases lying between them. Here the CDR3 reads CAWSVLGNQPQHF. CDR3 in DNA: TGTGCCTGGAGTGTACTAGGGAATCAGCCCCAGCATTTT.

This chain links TRBV10-3 with TRBJ2-2; tentative D call: TRBD2 (5 bases). CDR3 length: 14 residues. V was cut by 6 bases and J by 5 bases, with 13 bases left in between. Germline assignment: CDR1 ENHRY and CDR2 SYGVKD. CDR3 loop: CAIRAPTSTGELFF. The CDR3 nucleotides are TGTGCCATCAGAGCCCCTACTAGTACCGGGGAGCTGTTTTTT.

This clone has just a few counts. This rearrangement joins TRBV6-1 to TRBJ1-4; D is unresolved. This CDR3 region has 16 residues. Deletions cut 2 bases from V and 8 bases from J, with 18 bases between. Germline loops: CDR1 MNHNS, CDR2 SASEGT. The CDR3 region is CASSERSPALDEKLFF. The CDR3 nucleotides are TGTGCCAGCAGTGAACGGTCTCCGGCCCTAGACGAAAAACTGTTTTTT.

The V gene is TRBV19, the J gene TRBJ1-4; D is uncertain. Germline V lookup: CDR1 LNHDA, CDR2 SQIVND (reference sequence). The CDR3 consists of 15 residues. The V end was cut by 5 bases, the J end by 1 base, with 11 bases between. CDR3 in DNA: TGTGCCAGTAGTCCCGCGGTCTTAACTAATGAAAAACTGTTTTTT. Its protein is CASSPAVLTNEKLFF.

This chain joins TRBV27 and TRBJ1-1, with 10 bases aligning to TRBD1. Germline lookup yields CDR1 MNHEY and CDR2 SMNVEV (reference sequence). There are 15 residues in the CDR3. Trimming at V came to 5 bases and at J to 6 bases, leaving 9 bases not matched to a gene. The CDR3 DNA reads TGTGCCAGCAGTCCGTGGACAGGGGGAAGGTCTGAAGCTTTCTTT. Translated: CASSPWTGGRSEAFF.

The chain uses TRBV10-3 and TRBJ2-2, with D perhaps matching TRBD1 (5 bases). The CDR3 has 15 residues. The germline V gene encodes CDR1 ENHRY and CDR2 SYGVKD. The V gene lost 6 bases and the J gene lost 3 bases, with 14 bases spanning the gap. The CDR3 spells CAIRDRSRDTGELFF. CDR3 nucleotide sequence: TGTGCCATCAGAGACAGATCGCGAGACACCGGGGAGCTGTTTTTT.

V gene TRBV30 combines with J gene TRBJ1-6, with D possibly matching TRBD1 (6 bases). From germline, CDR1 is GTSNPN and CDR2 SVGIG (reference sequence). The germline V and J ends were trimmed by 2 bases and 7 bases, with 6 bases remaining between them. The CDR3 has 12 residues. CDR3 residues: CAWSTGNSPLHF. CDR3 in DNA: TGTGCCTGGAGTACAGGGAATTCACCCCTCCACTTT. Based on the CDR3 plus reference TRBV30 and TRBJ1-6, the full variable domain is SQTIHQWPATLVQPVGSPLSLECTVEGTSNPNLYWYRQAAGRGLQLLFYSVGIGQISSEVPQNLSASRPQDRQFILSSKKLLLSDSGFYLCAWSTGNSPLHFGNGTRLTVT.

The chain couples TRBV10-3 to TRBJ2-1; 8 nucleotides line up with TRBD1. Germline values: CDR1 ENHRY, CDR2 SYGVKD. V dropped 7 bases and J dropped 6; count of bases not matched to a gene: 2. This CDR3 contains 12 residues. This CDR3 reads CAITTGGNEQFF. CDR3 DNA: TGTGCCATCACCACAGGGGGCAATGAGCAGTTCTTC.

V is TRBV19 and J is TRBJ1-5; 8 nucleotides agree with TRBD1. This CDR3 region has 17 residues. Trimming cost V 3 bases and J 6 bases; bases outside gene matches: 13. CDR1 and CDR2 from the germline V gene are LNHDA and SQIVND (reference sequence). The DNA for the CDR3 is TGTGCCAGTAGTATTGGCTCCCGACAGGGGAGTAGTCAGCCCCAGCATTTT. Encoded protein: CASSIGSRQGSSQPQHF. Combining the CDR3 with reference TRBV19 and TRBJ1-5 gives the whole variable domain DGGITQSPKYLFRKEGQNVTLSCEQNLNHDAMYWYRQDPGQGLRLIYYSQIVNDFQKGDIAEGYSVSREKKESFPLTVTSAQKNPTAFYLCASSIGSRQGSSQPQHFGDGTRLSIL.

This chain joins TRBV6-5 and TRBJ2-7, with 8 bases identical to TRBD2. This CDR3 comprises 15 residues. The ends lost 4 bases at V and 4 bases at J; junction bases unmatched: 9. CDR1 is MNHEY and CDR2 is SVGAGI in the germline V gene. The CDR3 loop is CASSSPGGVFYEQYF. The CDR3 DNA follows: TGTGCCAGCAGTTCCCCGGGGGGGGTCTTTTACGAGCAGTACTTC.

The CDR3 protein is CASSPDRAYEQYF. In nucleotides, the CDR3 is TGTGCCAGCAGTCCCGACAGGGCTTACGAGCAGTACTTC. The chain uses TRBV27 and TRBJ2-7; 7 positions agree with TRBD1. The trim removed 5 bases at V and 4 bases at J, leaving 5 bases unmatched. This CDR3 contains 13 residues. In germline, CDR1 is MNHEY, CDR2 SMNVEV (reference sequence).

As regards this clone: An end of the junction does not agree with germline; a read error may underlie this. The V call is TRBV7-7, the J call TRBJ2-3, with 8 nucleotides matching TRBD2. The CDR3 is 17 amino acids. Germline loops: CDR1 SSHAT, CDR2 FNYEAQ (reference sequence). The CDR3 DNA sequence: TGTGCTAGCAGTAATTCCGGTACTCGGGGGGGCATCCATACGCAGTATTTT. Protein product: CASSNSGTRGGIHTQYF.

The gene calls are TRBV10-3 and TRBJ2-5; 7 bases line up with TRBD1. V gave up 3 bases and J gave up 3 bases; unmatched junction bases: 1. This CDR3 has 13 amino acids. The germline gives CDR1 ENHRY, CDR2 SYGVKD. Here the CDR3 reads CAISETGEETQYF. In DNA, the CDR3 is TGTGCCATCAGTGAAACAGGGGAAGAGACCCAGTACTTC.

This clone occurred a few times. The chain recombines TRBV7-2 with TRBJ2-7; 8 bases are shared with TRBD2. V lost 5 bases to trimming and J lost 4 bases; unmatched junction nucleotides: 7. There are 14 residues in the CDR3. Germline V lookup: CDR1 SGHTA, CDR2 FQGNSA. The CDR3 sequence is CASSLLAGGYEQYF. CDR3 nucleotide sequence: TGTGCCAGCAGCCTCCTGGCGGGAGGATACGAGCAGTACTTC.

V usage is TRBV13 and J usage is TRBJ2-5; D remains unclear. The CDR3 is 13 amino acids. The V gene's germline CDR1 is PRHDT and CDR2 FYEKMQ (reference sequence). The V and J ends lost 3 bases and 6 bases respectively, with 11 bases between them. Here the CDR3 DNA reads TGTGCCAGCAGCTTTTCCAGTACGCAGACCCAGTACTTC. Its protein is CASSFSSTQTQYF. Filled out from reference TRBV13 and TRBJ2-5, the complete variable domain reads AAGVIQSPRHLIKEKRETATLKCYPIPRHDTVYWYQQGPGQDPQFLISFYEKMQSDKGSIPDRFSAQQFSDYHSELNMSSLELGDSALYFCASSFSSTQTQYFGPGTRLLVL.